This paragraph reports one T cell receptor beta chain. What antigen it recognizes has not been identified. Per-nucleotide qualities are absent, and no much larger clonotype sits a single base away. The cysteine opens and the phenylalanine closes a CDR3 of 14 amino acids. Of the read, only the CDR3 DNA is kept; its 42 bases are in frame from base 1. From a lookup of the germline V gene (reference sequence), CDR1 and CDR2 are DFQATT and SNEGSKA. V has 6 bases trimmed and J has 8 bases trimmed; junction bases matching no gene number 10. This sample was taken from a study of blood T cells in healthy people across ages (dated by TCRdb to about 2015). With respect to the entire study: In model experiments, template switching captured about one uniquely barcoded TCR beta cDNA molecule for every two T cells. Donors were grouped into four age groups: young (average 16 years), middle-aged (39), aged (around 60) and long-lived (approximately 78). The study analyzed two additional independent replicas of 1 million unique cDNA reads from the same blood draw for two donors, one aged 18 to 30 and one aged 80 or older. The study measured age-related changes in TCR beta repertoire diversity using deep sequencing normalized with unique cDNA molecular identifiers.

The library was produced with 5' RACE. The sequencer listed for this sample is Illumina HiSeq 2500. A second about 7 to 12 cycle PCR used a sample-barcoded 5' primer and a J-beta primer mix. A unique molecular identifier was introduced onto each TCR beta cDNA molecule by a template-switch 5' adaptor carrying 12 random nucleotides. Each sample yielded at least 2.5 million CDR3-containing paired-end reads. First-strand cDNA synthesis was performed from all RNA using the Mint cDNA synthesis kit, with priming by a TRBC-specific oligonucleotide. All cDNA was treated with uracil-DNA glycosylase and then went through a first 18-cycle PCR with the universal primers M1SS and BC2_uni_R. Per the authors' processing: For normalization, 1 million high-quality reads, each with a distinct molecular identifier, were randomly selected from each sample. Reads with shared molecular identifiers were discarded instead of being binned into consensus sequences. MiTCR, run with a Q25 quality threshold and the strictest error-elimination algorithm, handled CDR3 identification, clonotype clustering and error correction. A nonparametric unseen species model with Euler transformation was used to estimate a lower bound on total TCR beta diversity. The public reads were run again by TCRdb, first through fastp at Q25 and then through MiXCR, and only productive beta chains were kept. CDR3 protein duplicates are merged, each entry listing the most common genes and DNA. TCRdb assigned the V and J calls; the authors' analysis was not used. The sample yields hundreds of thousands of distinct CDR3 sequences; 20% to 30% were counted once. Of the sample, 2.5% to 3.5% falls within the top ten clones.

The 40 or so donors, aged roughly 6 to 90 years, were systemically healthy Caucasian individuals from Russia. Ten milliliters of peripheral blood were drawn from each donor into EDTA-treated Vacutainer tubes. Ficoll-Paque density-gradient centrifugation was used to isolate PBMCs, with at least 7 million per sample. Trizol reagent was used to extract total RNA from PBMCs, with at least 6 micrograms per sample. For every donor, flow cytometry on a PBMC aliquot measured the percentage of naive CD45RAhigh/CD27high T cells. Study-wide findings and limitations: Observed TCR beta diversity per million T cells fell roughly linearly with age, and a significant reduction was already apparent by age roughly 40. Estimates of total diversity based on one million sequenced T cells were regarded as lower bounds and as underestimates. A strong correlation was found between observed TCR beta diversity and the percentage of naive T cells measured by flow cytometry. Compared with the aged group, the long-lived group had more naive CD4+ T cells, fewer expanded clones and increased TCR diversity, suggesting age selection. Because the CMV infection status of the donors was unknown, age-related changes in expanded clonotypes may potentially have been confounded. Because profiling used bulk unsorted PBMCs, naive and antigen-experienced compartments could not be compared conclusively.

A further study also used this sample, focusing on T cells of mothers and their children. The second source states: Nine systemically healthy Caucasian individuals served as donors, namely three mothers together with their six children. cDNA synthesis consumed the entire amount of extracted RNA, loaded at approximately 1.5 ug RNA in each 15 ul reaction. In the second PCR, the M1S primer added sample barcodes and 2-4 random nucleotides. Each mother yielded over 9.5 million TCR beta CDR3 reads and each child some 3 million reads. In both related and unrelated pairs, thymic selection shapes the output of TCR recombination in a similar way, with inherited differences having only a minor effect. Normalized repertoire overlap was always slightly but never significantly higher in related than unrelated mother-child pairs. With a sensitivity of about 100 clones per million clonotypes, no persistent microchimeric T cell clones were detected. In the study, deep NGS was used to compare the TCR beta repertoires of mothers and children, and features distinguishing related mother-child pairs from unrelated individuals were sought. Mothers averaged roughly 40 +/- 4 years of age and children averaged approximately 12 +/- 4 years. Libraries were sequenced on Illumina HiSeq 2000 with 100+100 nt paired-end reads after adapter ligation with NEBNext reagents. To prevent cross-contamination, the mother and child libraries were prepared a month apart and were sequenced in separate runs. For each donor, between roughly 450,000 and 2,300,000 distinct TCR beta clonotypes were identified. Naive TCR beta clonotypes were estimated from low-frequency clonotypes matched to each donor's FACS-determined naive share, without sorting.

Sequences were obtained from blood. This TCR was recovered from a boy aged 5 to 17 in good health. In this chain, TRBV20-1 is recombined with TRBJ1-3, with TRBD1 identical over 10 junction bases. The DNA is as follows: TGCAGTGCCCCGGACAGGGGGACGGGAGACACCATATATTTT. It translates as CSAPDRGTGDTIYF.